This is a list of T cell receptor beta chains from one sample in a study of blood T cell repertoires in COVID-19. Assay: immunoSEQ multiplex PCR; the TCRdb copy retains only in-frame clones and omits some. The table has 150,000 to 200,000 clones, 80% to 90% seen once. Sequencing was performed on peripheral blood. The source is a woman aged 45-65 years with acute or convalescent COVID-19. Each CDR3 is given with its conserved first and last residue. D genes are given only for firm matches. Only some rows state a clone size, as once, few, many or a class for expanded clones.

v_gene,j_gene,d_gene,abundance,CDR3aa,CDR3nt
TRBV6-5,TRBJ2-2,-,-,CASSYIMRKPGELFF,TGTGCCAGCAGTTACATTATGCGGAAGCCCGGGGAGCTGTTTTTT
TRBV6-5,TRBJ2-7,TRBD2,-,CASSYGTSETYEQYF,TGTGCCAGCAGTTACGGGACTAGCGAAACCTACGAGCAGTACTTC
TRBV4-3,TRBJ1-1,-,-,CASSQDLGRGDTEAFF,TGCGCCAGCAGCCAAGATCTAGGCAGGGGCGACACTGAAGCTTTCTTT
TRBV19,TRBJ1-5,TRBD1,-,CASNSPGQADSNQPQHF,TGTGCCAGTAACTCCCCCGGACAGGCAGATAGCAATCAGCCCCAGCATTTT
TRBV19,TRBJ2-3,-,once,CASSLSGGRGTDTQYF,TGTGCCAGTTCCCTCTCGGGCGGGCGTGGGACAGATACGCAGTATTTT
TRBV9,TRBJ1-6,TRBD1,-,CASSVDDRGSPLHF,TGTGCCAGCAGCGTAGACGACAGGGGTTCACCCCTCCACTTT
TRBV7-2,TRBJ2-7,TRBD2,once,CASSPSSGGSYEQYF,TGTGCCAGCAGCCCAAGTTCGGGAGGGTCCTACGAGCAGTACTTC
TRBV5-4,TRBJ1-2,-,-,CASSLVGHPNYGYTF,TGTGCCAGCAGCTTGGTCGGACACCCAAACTATGGCTACACCTTC
TRBV27,TRBJ1-5,-,-,CASSLSQGQPQHF,TGTGCCAGCAGTTTATCGCAGGGTCAGCCCCAGCATTTT
TRBV7-9,TRBJ2-7,-,-,CASSLRGTMYEQYF,TGTGCCAGCAGCCTCCGGGGGACGATGTACGAGCAGTACTTC
TRBV5-5,TRBJ1-3,-,-,CASTPMEGNTIYF,TGTGCCAGCACCCCCATGGAGGGAAACACCATATATTTT
TRBV19,TRBJ1-6,TRBD1,few,CASSIADRGSSPLHF,TGTGCCAGTAGTATAGCCGACAGGGGAAGTTCACCCCTCCACTTT
TRBV4-3,TRBJ1-1,TRBD1,-,CASSPGQRNTEAFF,TGCGCCAGCAGCCCGGGACAGCGGAATACTGAAGCTTTCTTT
TRBV5-1,TRBJ1-4,TRBD1,-,CASSMTGSATNEKLFF,TGCGCCAGCAGCATGACAGGGTCTGCAACTAATGAAAAACTGTTTTTT
TRBV3-1/TRBV3-2,TRBJ2-5,TRBD1,-,CASSKRQGPETQYF,TGTGCCAGCAGCAAGAGACAGGGTCCCGAGACCCAGTACTTC
TRBV11-2,TRBJ1-1,-,once,CASSFLTDQAFF,TGTGCCAGCAGCTTTCTGACAGATCAAGCTTTCTTT
TRBV6-2/TRBV6-3,TRBJ2-5,-,-,CASSYVVQETQYF,TGTGCCAGCAGTTACGTCGTCCAAGAGACCCAGTACTTC
TRBV27,TRBJ1-4,-,-,CAGSETATNEKLFF,TGTGCCGGCAGTGAGACAGCAACTAATGAAAAACTGTTTTTT
TRBV5-1,TRBJ2-2,TRBD1,-,CASSFRQGPSTGELFF,TGCGCCAGCAGCTTCCGACAGGGGCCCTCCACCGGGGAGCTGTTTTTT
TRBV11-1,TRBJ1-1,-,-,CASSLGGQMNTEAFF,TGTGCCAGCAGCTTAGGCGGACAGATGAACACTGAAGCTTTCTTT
TRBV19,TRBJ2-3,TRBD2,-,CASSIRTSGDGDTQYF,TGTGCCAGTAGTATCCGGACTAGCGGGGACGGAGATACGCAGTATTTT
TRBV5-5,TRBJ1-3,TRBD1,-,CASTVATGSAGNTIYF,TGTGCCAGCACCGTTGCGACAGGGTCAGCTGGAAACACCATATATTTT
TRBV5-6,TRBJ2-7,-,-,CASSFAGTSYEQYF,TGTGCCAGCAGCTTTGCCGGGACAAGCTACGAGCAGTACTTC
TRBV12-5,TRBJ1-3,-,-,CASGPTGGAGGNTIYF,TGTGCTAGTGGGCCCACTGGGGGGGCTGGTGGAAACACCATATATTTT
TRBV7-9,TRBJ2-1,TRBD2,-,CASVTSASGRTSYNEQFF,TGTGCCAGCGTTACCTCGGCAAGCGGGAGGACTTCCTACAATGAGCAGTTCTTC
TRBV6-2/TRBV6-3,TRBJ2-1,TRBD1,-,CASSYSRETGRYEQFF,TGTGCCAGCAGTTACTCAAGGGAGACAGGGCGTTATGAGCAGTTCTTC
TRBV6-2/TRBV6-3,TRBJ1-2,-,-,CASSLGQGGYTF,TGTGCCAGCAGTCTCGGACAAGGTGGCTACACCTTC
TRBV12-3/TRBV12-4,TRBJ1-2,-,-,CASSSGEGGYTF,TGTGCCAGCAGTTCCGGGGAGGGGGGCTACACCTTC
TRBV19,TRBJ1-1,-,-,CASRDFNTEAFF,TGTGCCAGTAGGGACTTTAACACTGAAGCTTTCTTT
TRBV7-9,TRBJ1-6,TRBD1,-,CASSLATGISYNSPLHF,TGTGCCAGCAGCTTAGCGACAGGGATTTCCTATAATTCACCCCTCCACTTT
TRBV19,TRBJ2-5,-,-,CASSDGGGLETQYF,TGTGCCAGTAGCGATGGGGGGGGGCTCGAGACCCAGTACTTC
TRBV2,TRBJ1-4,TRBD1,-,CASSYRGDEKLFF,TGTGCCAGCAGTTACAGGGGCGATGAAAAACTGTTTTTT
TRBV27,TRBJ2-1,TRBD2,-,CASSFVLAGGPGEQFF,TGTGCCAGCAGTTTCGTCCTAGCGGGAGGGCCGGGTGAGCAGTTCTTC
TRBV12-3/TRBV12-4,TRBJ1-1,-,-,CASSLEANTEAFF,TGTGCCAGCAGTTTAGAAGCGAACACTGAAGCTTTCTTT
TRBV18,TRBJ2-5,-,few,CASSPSAQETQYF,TGTGCCAGCTCACCATCAGCGCAAGAGACCCAGTACTTC
TRBV11-2,TRBJ2-7,-,once,CASRPQGPIVYEQYF,TGTGCCAGCAGGCCACAGGGTCCCATTGTCTACGAGCAGTACTTC
TRBV7-2,TRBJ2-2,TRBD2,-,CASSFILGDYWAGELFF,TGTGCCAGCAGCTTTATTCTCGGGGACTACTGGGCCGGGGAGCTGTTTTTT